The 27 T cell receptor beta chains below were found in one sample sequenced in a study of blood T cells in healthy people across ages (dated by TCRdb to about 2015). Library generation was performed with 5' RACE. Sequenced on an Illumina HiSeq 2500. A second PCR of roughly 6 to 11 cycles was run with a J-beta primer mix and a sample-barcoded 5' primer. Through fastp at Q25 and MiXCR, TCRdb rebuilt clones from the public reads, retaining in-frame beta chains. Duplicate CDR3 protein sequences are folded into a single record with the most common DNA and genes. In this sample the table shows some 1.7 million distinct CDR3 sequences, about 28% of which occur a single time. The ten largest account for 7.7% of the sample. Sequencing was done on a sample of blood. Receptors were obtained from a woman aged 25-40 years in good health.

CDR3 loop: CASSMDGAGELFF. The CDR3 nucleotides read TGTGCCAGTAGTATGGACGGAGCCGGGGAGCTGTTTTTT. The chain combines TRBV19 with TRBJ2-2; D is ambiguous. The CDR3 has 13 residues. Germline V gives CDR1 LNHDA, CDR2 SQIVND (reference sequence). Trimming removed 3 bases at V and 6 bases at J, with 8 bases between.

This clonotype has a handful of counts. The chain employs TRBV5-6 and TRBJ2-2; no reliable D call. Trimming pared 6 bases from V and 5 bases from J, leaving 14 bases between. The CDR3 extends over 14 amino acids. CDR1 is SGHDT, CDR2 YYEEEE, per germline. CDR3 coding DNA: TGTGCCAGCACCACTGTTCTAGGGACCGGGGAGCTGTTTTTT. It is translated as CASTTVLGTGELFF.

This clonotype was detected a few times. CDR3 amino acids: CASSQDWGRPQHF. The DNA for the CDR3 is TGTGCCAGCAGCCAAGATTGGGGACGGCCCCAGCATTTT. The V and J genes are TRBV3-1 and TRBJ1-5, with D tentatively TRBD1 (5 bases). The CDR3 is 13 amino acids. Germline CDR1 LGHDT, CDR2 YNNKEL (reference sequence). Trimming cost V 0 bases and J 9 bases, with 9 bases left between them.

This clonotype was observed at least ten times. The V gene is TRBV28, the J gene TRBJ2-7; a possible D gene is TRBD1 (5 bases). Per germline, CDR1 MDHEN and CDR2 SYDVKM. The CDR3 loop spans 15 amino acids. Trimming shortened V by 2 bases and J by 3 bases, and 14 bases separated the two germline ends. The CDR3, as DNA: TGTGCCAGCAGTTTAGTCACAGGCCTCTTCTACGAGCAGTACTTC. Its protein is CASSLVTGLFYEQYF.

This clonotype occurred a few times. The chain links TRBV7-6 to TRBJ1-1; no clear D gene. CDR1 is SGHVS and CDR2 is FNYEAQ in the germline V gene. Trimming took off 1 base at V and 0 bases at J, with 12 bases between the two ends. The CDR3 spans 16 residues. CDR3 amino acids: CASSLVSTPVNTEAFF. The CDR3 nucleotides read TGTGCCAGCAGCTTAGTATCGACCCCCGTGAACACTGAAGCTTTCTTT.

This sequence joins TRBV7-8 and TRBJ2-1; TRBD2 matches at 9 bases. The V segment lost 2 bases and the J segment 2 bases; nucleotides outside the gene matches: 10. Germline loops: CDR1 SGHVS, CDR2 FQNEAQ. The length of the CDR3 is 18 residues. CDR3 DNA: TGTGCCAGCAGCTTATGTGCGGGAGGGCCAGCGACCTACAATGAGCAGTTCTTC. Its translation is CASSLCAGGPATYNEQFF.

In this sample, this clonotype turned up a few times. V gene TRBV7-2 combines with J gene TRBJ2-1, with 12 nucleotides matching TRBD2. V trimming: 1 base; J trimming: 9 bases; junction bases outside the gene matches: 10. Germline CDR1 reads SGHTA; CDR2 reads FQGNSA. This CDR3 has 17 residues. The CDR3 nucleotides read TGTGCCAGCAGCTTAGTCAGGGTGGCTAGCGGGGGGGTTGAGCAGTTCTTC. It yields the protein CASSLVRVASGGVEQFF.

Turning to this clonotype: This may arise from a read error, as a much more abundant clone is one base away. The chain couples TRBV12-3 or TRBV12-4 to TRBJ2-3; 8 bases fit TRBD2. Trimming at V came to 6 bases and at J to 10 bases, leaving 18 bases not matched to a gene. The CDR3 totals 16 residues. The CDR3: CASSPLGGGGLGAQYF. The CDR3 coding sequence is TGTGCCAGCAGCCCGCTCGGGGGCGGGGGGTTAGGTGCGCAGTATTTT.

This clonotype was seen ten or more times. The junction departs from the called germline gene at one end, perhaps through a read error. J is TRBJ2-7 and V is TRBV7-2; D gene unclear. Looked up from germline, CDR1 is SGHTA and CDR2 is FQGNSA. The CDR3 runs to 16 residues. The chain's CDR3 is CASSWGASTVSSEQYF. The CDR3 DNA reads as TGTGCCAGCAGCTGGGGTGCTTCAACAGTATCCTCCGAGCAGTACTTC.

The chain links TRBV5-1 to TRBJ2-1; perhaps TRBD2 as D (6 bases). CDR3 length: 15 residues. Germline values: CDR1 SGHRS, CDR2 YFSETQ. V lost 0 bases to trimming and J lost 7 bases, with 14 bases between them. CDR3 residues: CASSLAAGRRNEQFF. The CDR3 DNA sequence: TGCGCCAGCAGCTTGGCGGCGGGGAGGAGGAATGAGCAGTTCTTC.

This clonotype was recorded many times. This rearrangement joins TRBV7-6 to TRBJ2-7, with D possibly matching TRBD2 (6 bases). V was pared by 11 bases and J by 0 bases, with 11 bases between. The CDR3 is made up of 12 amino acids. Germline loops: CDR1 SGHVS, CDR2 FNYEAQ. The CDR3 region is CAVTRGSYEQYF. CDR3 sequence (DNA): TGTGCCGTTACGCGGGGCTCCTACGAGCAGTACTTC.

V and J are TRBV28 and TRBJ2-5; 8 positions match TRBD2. There are 16 residues in the CDR3. Per germline, CDR1 MDHEN and CDR2 SYDVKM. Trimming removed 5 bases from V and 2 bases from J; junction bases left unmatched: 10. The CDR3 loop reads CASSPLAGGSQETQYF. In DNA form, the CDR3 reads TGTGCCAGCAGTCCTTTGGCGGGGGGATCACAAGAGACCCAGTACTTC.

J is TRBJ2-1 and V is TRBV5-1; possibly TRBD1 or TRBD2 for D (5 bases each). This CDR3 comprises 16 residues. The V gene lost 4 bases and the J gene lost 5 bases, with 19 bases spanning the gap. Germline V CDR1 and CDR2: SGHRS, YFSETQ. The CDR3 loop is CASSDRRDGGNNEQFF. CDR3 bases: TGCGCCAGCAGCGACCGCCGGGACGGTGGGAACAATGAGCAGTTCTTC.

This clonotype was seen ten or more times. This sequence joins TRBV12-3 or TRBV12-4 and TRBJ1-2; 8 bases agree with TRBD1. This CDR3 region has 14 residues. Trimming cost V 6 bases and J 1 base; bases outside gene matches: 4. The CDR3: CASRSTGGNYGYTF. The CDR3 DNA reads TGTGCCAGCAGATCAACAGGGGGTAACTATGGCTACACCTTC.

With respect to this clonotype: A read error is possible here, since a much larger clone lies one base away. The chain links TRBV6-6 to TRBJ2-7, with D tentatively TRBD1 or TRBD2 (5 bases each). The CDR3 runs 12 residues. Germline assignment: CDR1 MNHNY and CDR2 SVGAGI (reference sequence). The CDR3 reads CASGGGGYELYF. The DNA for the CDR3 is TGTGCCAGCGGGGGTGGCGGTTACGAGCTGTACTTC.

This clonotype has at least ten counts. This chain links TRBV4-1 with TRBJ2-6; no firm D call. This CDR3 has 17 residues. V was trimmed by 4 bases and J by 0 bases, leaving 13 bases between them. Germline lookup yields CDR1 MGHRA and CDR2 YSYEKL. The CDR3: CASSPGQANSGANVLTF. DNA of the CDR3: TGCGCCAGCAGCCCGGGCCAGGCAAACTCTGGGGCCAACGTCCTGACTTTC.

In this sample, this clonotype turned up a few times. This chain uses TRBV5-5 with TRBJ2-3; 9 nucleotides agree with TRBD2. The CDR3 length is 15 residues. CDR1 and CDR2 from the germline V gene are SGHKS and YYEKEE (reference sequence). J gave up 2 bases and V 5 bases, and 6 bases lay outside the gene matches. The CDR3, as DNA: TGTGCCAGCAGTTCTAAGCGGGGGGACACAGATACGCAGTATTTT. Its protein is CASSSKRGDTDTQYF. The full variable domain, completed using reference TRBV5-5 and TRBJ2-3, is DAGVTQSPTHLIKTRGQQVTLRCSPISGHKSVSWYQQVLGQGPQFIFQYYEKEERGRGNFPDRFSARQFPNYSSELNVNALLLGDSALYLCASSSKRGDTDTQYFGPGTRLTVL.

The chain links TRBV24-1 to TRBJ1-5; TRBD1 agrees at 7 bases. Per the germline V gene, CDR1 is KGHDR and CDR2 is SFDVKD. CDR3 length equals 14 residues. V lost 2 bases and J lost 11; bases outside the gene matches: 8. The CDR3 DNA reads TGTGCCACCAGTGATTCGGGACAGACTAGGGCCCAGCATTTT. Amino acid sequence: CATSDSGQTRAQHF.

This chain joins TRBV27 and TRBJ2-6, with D possibly matching TRBD2 (6 bases). The length of the CDR3 is 17 residues. Germline-derived CDR1 and CDR2 are MNHEY and SMNVEV (reference sequence). The germline V and J ends were trimmed by 2 bases and 2 bases, with 13 bases remaining between them. The CDR3 nucleotides read TGTGCCAGCAGTTTAAAATACGGGAGAGCTGGGGCCAACGTCCTGACTTTC. Translated, it gives CASSLKYGRAGANVLTF.

The gene calls are TRBV7-9 and TRBJ1-6, with TRBD1 matching over 8 bases. The V gene's germline CDR1 is SEHNR and CDR2 FQNEAQ (reference sequence). J gave up 7 bases and V 5 bases, and 7 bases lay outside the gene matches. This CDR3 region has 15 residues. The chain's CDR3 is CASSIGQGNNSPLHF. The CDR3 nucleotides are TGTGCCAGCAGCATAGGACAGGGAAACAATTCACCCCTCCACTTT.

The rearrangement joins TRBV29-1 to TRBJ2-7; D is perhaps TRBD1 or TRBD2 (5 bases each). Germline CDR1 reads SQVTM; CDR2 reads ANQGSEA. V shed 5 bases and J shed 3 bases, with 14 bases lying between them. This CDR3 is built from 13 residues. CDR3 sequence reads: CSVSLQDFYEQYF. The CDR3 DNA sequence: TGCAGCGTTTCCCTACAGGACTTCTACGAGCAGTACTTC.

There are many counts of this clonotype. V gene TRBV9 combines with J gene TRBJ2-7; no clear D gene. CDR3 size: 14 residues. The V gene lost 4 bases and the J gene lost 0 bases, with 11 bases spanning the gap. From germline, CDR1 is SGDLS and CDR2 YYNGEE. The CDR3 is CASSPRGPSYEQYF. CDR3 coding DNA: TGTGCCAGCAGCCCCCGCGGTCCCTCCTACGAGCAGTACTTC.

The V gene is TRBV20-1, the J gene TRBJ1-3; D gene uncertain. The CDR3 covers 12 residues. CDR1 and CDR2 (germline): DFQATT, SNEGSKA (reference sequence). Trimming pared 1 base from V and 8 bases from J, leaving 9 bases between. The CDR3 DNA sequence: TGCAGTGCTAGAGCCGATGGGGACACCATATATTTT. Its protein is CSARADGDTIYF.

The genes are TRBV3-1 and TRBJ2-2; D unclear. V lost 1 base and J 7 bases, leaving 10 bases between the germline ends. Germline lookup yields CDR1 LGHDT and CDR2 YNNKEL (reference sequence). This CDR3 has 14 residues. The CDR3 nucleotides are TGTGCCAGCAGCCAAGTGAAACCTTACGGGGAGCTGTTTTTT. This sequence encodes CASSQVKPYGELFF. Combining the CDR3 with reference TRBV3-1 and TRBJ2-2 gives the whole variable domain DTAVSQTPKYLVTQMGNDKSIKCEQNLGHDTMYWYKQDSKKFLKIMFSYNNKELIINETVPNRFSPKSPDKAHLNLHINSLELGDSAVYFCASSQVKPYGELFFGEGSRLTVL.

This clonotype was counted a few times. This rearrangement joins TRBV27 to TRBJ2-1; D not certain. The length of the CDR3 is 14 residues. V was pared by 8 bases and J by 0 bases, with 11 bases between. Germline CDR1 and CDR2: MNHEY and SMNVEV (reference sequence). In nucleotides, the CDR3 is TGTGCCAGCGGCGAGTTAAGCTCCTACAATGAGCAGTTCTTC. This sequence encodes CASGELSSYNEQFF.

In DNA, the CDR3 is TGTGCCAGCAGCGATGGAGGATACTATGGCTACACCTTC. It specifies CASSDGGYYGYTF. This chain connects TRBV3-1 to TRBJ1-2; D unclear. The CDR3 runs to 13 residues. Trimming took off 5 bases at V and 3 bases at J, with 10 bases between the two ends. Germline V gives CDR1 LGHDT, CDR2 YNNKEL (reference sequence).

This clonotype was detected only a few times. V gene TRBV21-1 combines with J gene TRBJ2-4; the table's D call, TRBD1, has no DNA check behind it. TRBV21-1 constitutes a pseudogene. This CDR3 spans 16 amino acids. The CDR3 here is CASSNRSGGAKNIQYF. Written as DNA, the CDR3 is TGTGCCAGCAGCAATCGTTCCGGGGGAGCCAAAAACATTCAGTACTTC.